The rows below give T cell receptor beta chains drawn from one sample of a study of vaccination effects on CD4 cells after COVID-19. No antigen is known for these receptors. Using immunoSEQ multiplex PCR, the repertoire was profiled, and TCRdb retains in-frame clones only, with some absent. The sample consists of tens of thousands of clones, 50% to 80% of them appearing once. The sequences come from CD4+ T cells from PBMCs cultured without peptide, collected before COVID-19 vaccination. The receptors were sampled from a human donor who received a COVID-19 vaccine. Each CDR3 is given with its conserved first and last residue. The D gene is left open where the match is weak. Clone size is given for some rows only: seen once, a few or many times, or a class if the clone is expanded.

clone size	V gene	D gene	J gene	CDR3 protein	CDR3 DNA
NA	TRBV9	NA	TRBJ2-3	CASSRRGGPDSTDTQYF	TGTGCCAGCAGCAGGAGGGGGGGCCCCGACAGCACAGATACGCAGTATTTT
few	TRBV4-2	TRBD2	TRBJ2-1	CASSQDLSSGSYNEQFF	TGTGCCAGCAGCCAAGATTTGTCTAGCGGATCCTACAATGAGCAGTTCTTC
NA	TRBV7-2	TRBD1	TRBJ2-2	CASSPQGAWTGELFF	TGTGCCAGCAGCCCACAGGGGGCCTGGACCGGGGAGCTGTTTTTT
NA	TRBV29-1	NA	TRBJ2-5	CSVRQVDRQETQYF	TGCAGCGTTCGGCAGGTCGATAGGCAAGAGACCCAGTACTTC
NA	TRBV5-1	NA	TRBJ2-5	CASSLESSVDQETQYF	TGCGCCAGCAGCTTGGAGTCGTCTGTTGACCAAGAGACCCAGTACTTC
NA	TRBV7-7	NA	TRBJ2-2	CASSPGDTGELFF	TGTGCTAGCAGCCCAGGGGACACCGGGGAGCTGTTTTTT
NA	TRBV3-1/TRBV3-2	TRBD1	TRBJ1-1	CASSQRDRVTEAFF	TGTGCCAGCAGCCAGCGGGACAGGGTCACTGAAGCTTTCTTT
NA	TRBV5-4	NA	TRBJ1-6	CASSLEPGGGPLHF	TGTGCCAGCAGCTTGGAACCGGGAGGAGGACCCCTCCACTTT
NA	TRBV7-2	TRBD2	TRBJ2-1	CASSLGLAGGWIHNEQFF	TGTGCCAGCAGCTTAGGGCTAGCGGGAGGATGGATCCACAATGAGCAGTTCTTC
NA	TRBV12-3/TRBV12-4	NA	TRBJ2-2	CASSFTGELFF	TGTGCCAGCAGTTTCACCGGGGAGCTGTTTTTT
NA	TRBV6-5	NA	TRBJ2-3	CASRLDTNTDTQYF	TGTGCCAGCCGGTTAGACACCAACACAGATACGCAGTATTTT
NA	TRBV5-1	TRBD1	TRBJ1-2	CASSLNRGRWGGYTF	TGCGCCAGCAGCCTCAACAGGGGTCGGTGGGGTGGCTACACCTTC
NA	TRBV6-1	NA	TRBJ2-7	CASSDSRFAYF	TGTGCCAGCAGTGATTCTCGGTTCGCGTACTTC
NA	TRBV7-9	NA	TRBJ2-7	CASSPRSYEQYF	TGTGCCAGCAGCCCGAGATCCTACGAGCAGTACTTC
NA	TRBV7-9	NA	TRBJ1-6	CASSLQGGDLPLHF	TGTGCCAGCAGTCTACAGGGCGGGGATCTGCCCCTCCACTTT
NA	TRBV1	NA	TRBJ1-2	CTSSQIGPDYTF	TGCACCAGCAGCCAGATAGGGCCGGACTACACCTTC
NA	TRBV5-6	TRBD2	TRBJ2-7	CASSLEVGGPNEQYF	TGTGCCAGCAGCTTGGAGGTGGGAGGGCCTAACGAGCAGTACTTC
NA	TRBV25-1	TRBD2	TRBJ2-3	CASSEWEGGLTDTQYF	TGTGCCAGCAGTGAATGGGAGGGAGGGCTCACAGATACGCAGTATTTT
NA	TRBV19	NA	TRBJ1-5	CASSSPRTGLGQPQHF	TGTGCCAGTAGCAGTCCCCGAACAGGGCTAGGACAGCCCCAGCATTTT
once	TRBV7-9	NA	TRBJ1-1	CASSLEAGTEAFF	TGTGCCAGCAGCTTAGAGGCAGGGACTGAAGCTTTCTTT
few	TRBV4-2	NA	TRBJ1-5	CASSQVGTRRPQHF	TGTGCCAGCAGCCAAGTTGGGACACGGCGGCCCCAGCATTTT
NA	TRBV12-3/TRBV12-4	TRBD1	TRBJ1-2	CASSSDRGRGYTF	TGTGCCAGCAGTTCTGACAGGGGGCGAGGCTACACCTTC
NA	TRBV18	NA	TRBJ1-1	CASRDNTEAFF	TGTGCCAGTCGGGACAACACTGAAGCTTTCTTT
once	TRBV19	TRBD1	TRBJ2-7	CASSGTGTGIDEQYF	TGTGCCAGTAGTGGAACCGGGACAGGGATCGACGAGCAGTACTTC
few	TRBV24-1	NA	TRBJ1-2	CATSDWDRGYTF	TGTGCCACCAGTGATTGGGACCGAGGCTACACCTTC
NA	TRBV4-3	NA	TRBJ1-1	CASSQEAFRDRINTEAFF	TGCGCCAGCAGCCAAGAAGCATTCAGGGACCGGATCAACACTGAAGCTTTCTTT